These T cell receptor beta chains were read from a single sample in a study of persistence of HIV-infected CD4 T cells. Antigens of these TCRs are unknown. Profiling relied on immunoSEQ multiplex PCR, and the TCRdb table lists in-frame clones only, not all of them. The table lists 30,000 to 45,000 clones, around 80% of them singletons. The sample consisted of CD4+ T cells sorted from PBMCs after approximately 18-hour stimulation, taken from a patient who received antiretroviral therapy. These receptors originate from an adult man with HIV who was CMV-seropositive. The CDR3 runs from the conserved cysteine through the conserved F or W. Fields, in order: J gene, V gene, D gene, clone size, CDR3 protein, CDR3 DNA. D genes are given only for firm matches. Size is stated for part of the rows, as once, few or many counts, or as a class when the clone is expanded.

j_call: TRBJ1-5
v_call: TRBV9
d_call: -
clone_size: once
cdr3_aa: CASSARGDNQPQHF
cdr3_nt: TGTGCCAGCAGCGCAAGGGGAGACAATCAGCCCCAGCATTTT

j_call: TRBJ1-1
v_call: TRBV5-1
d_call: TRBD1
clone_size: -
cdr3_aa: CASSLGTTGTDTEAFF
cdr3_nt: TGCGCCAGCAGCTTGGGGACGACAGGGACGGACACTGAAGCTTTCTTT

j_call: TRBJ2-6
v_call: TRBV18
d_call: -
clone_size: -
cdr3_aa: CASSPWGGLSGANVLTF
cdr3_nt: TGTGCCAGCTCACCATGGGGTGGGCTCTCTGGGGCCAACGTCCTGACTTTC

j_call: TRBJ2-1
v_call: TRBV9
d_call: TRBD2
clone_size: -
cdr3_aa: CASSRTSGGNEQFF
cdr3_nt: TGTGCCAGCAGCCGGACTAGCGGGGGCAATGAGCAGTTCTTC

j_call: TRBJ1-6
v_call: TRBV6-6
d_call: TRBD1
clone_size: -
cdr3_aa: CASSTRQGMDSPLHF
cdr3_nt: TGTGCCAGCAGTACCCGACAGGGAATGGATTCACCCCTCCACTTT

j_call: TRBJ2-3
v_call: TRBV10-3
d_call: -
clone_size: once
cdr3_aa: CAISEVQGGPSTDTQYF
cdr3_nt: TGTGCCATCAGTGAGGTACAGGGTGGCCCTAGCACAGATACGCAGTATTTT

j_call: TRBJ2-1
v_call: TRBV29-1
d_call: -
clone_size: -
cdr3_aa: CSVARGAGASEQFF
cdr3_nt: TGCAGCGTTGCCCGTGGAGCAGGGGCATCGGAGCAGTTCTTC

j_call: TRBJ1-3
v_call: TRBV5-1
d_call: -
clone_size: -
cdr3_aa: CASSLGGRRSGNTIYF
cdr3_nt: TGCGCCAGCAGCTTGGGGGGACGCCGCTCTGGAAACACCATATATTTT

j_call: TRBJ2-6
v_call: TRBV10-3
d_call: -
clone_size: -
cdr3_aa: CAISEWGPSGSGANVLTF
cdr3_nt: TGTGCCATCAGTGAGTGGGGACCGTCGGGCTCTGGGGCCAACGTCCTGACTTTC

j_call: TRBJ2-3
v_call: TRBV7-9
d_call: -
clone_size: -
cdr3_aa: CASSWGRHTDTQYF
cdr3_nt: TGTGCCAGCAGCTGGGGACGACACACAGATACGCAGTATTTT

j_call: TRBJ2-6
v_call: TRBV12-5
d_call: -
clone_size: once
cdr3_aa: CASGSALGDSGANVLTF
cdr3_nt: TGTGCTAGTGGTTCTGCCCTAGGGGACTCTGGGGCCAACGTCCTGACTTTC

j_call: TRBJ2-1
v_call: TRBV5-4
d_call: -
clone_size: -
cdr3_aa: CASSPRTYNEQFF
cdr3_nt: TGTGCCAGCAGCCCCCGGACCTACAATGAGCAGTTCTTC

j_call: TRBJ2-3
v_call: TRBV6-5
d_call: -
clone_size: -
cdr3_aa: CASSWTTADTQYF
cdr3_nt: TGTGCCAGCAGCTGGACTACGGCAGATACGCAGTATTTT

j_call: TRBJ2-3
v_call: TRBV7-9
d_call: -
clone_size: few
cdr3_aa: CASSLAMGSTDTQYF
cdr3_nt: TGTGCCAGCAGCTTAGCGATGGGAAGCACAGATACGCAGTATTTT

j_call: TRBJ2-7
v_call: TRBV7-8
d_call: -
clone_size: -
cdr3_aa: CASSLEAEVTYEQYF
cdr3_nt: TGTGCCAGCAGCTTAGAGGCTGAGGTTACATACGAGCAGTACTTC

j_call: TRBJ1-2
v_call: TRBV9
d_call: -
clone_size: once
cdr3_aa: CASSPDGANYGYTF
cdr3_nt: TGTGCCAGCAGCCCCGACGGGGCTAACTATGGCTACACCTTC

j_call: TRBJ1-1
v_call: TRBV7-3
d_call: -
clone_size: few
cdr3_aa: CASSRSMNTEAFF
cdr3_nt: TGTGCCAGCAGCCGGTCCATGAACACTGAAGCTTTCTTT

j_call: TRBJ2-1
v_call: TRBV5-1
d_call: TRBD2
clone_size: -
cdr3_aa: CASSLLAGGLNEQFF
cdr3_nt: TGCGCCAGCAGCCTATTAGCGGGGGGGTTGAATGAGCAGTTCTTC

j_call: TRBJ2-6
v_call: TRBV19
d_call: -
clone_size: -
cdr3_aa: CASHLGSAGANVLTF
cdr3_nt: TGTGCCAGCCACCTAGGGTCTGCCGGGGCCAACGTCCTGACTTTC

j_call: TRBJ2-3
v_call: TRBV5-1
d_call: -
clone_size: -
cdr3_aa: CASFPGDGTDTQYF
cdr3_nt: TGCGCCAGCTTTCCGGGGGACGGCACAGATACGCAGTATTTT

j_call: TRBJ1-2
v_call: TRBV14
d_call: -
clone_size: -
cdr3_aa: CASSQVRPGDSGYTF
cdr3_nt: TGTGCCAGCAGCCAAGTAAGGCCTGGAGACTCTGGCTACACCTTC

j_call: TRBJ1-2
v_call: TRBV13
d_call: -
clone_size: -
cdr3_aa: CASSLARYGYTF
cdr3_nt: TGTGCCAGCAGCTTAGCCCGGTATGGCTACACCTTC

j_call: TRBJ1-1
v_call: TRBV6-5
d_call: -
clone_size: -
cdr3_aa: CASSYFTNTEAFF
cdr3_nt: TGTGCCAGCAGTTACTTCACGAACACTGAAGCTTTCTTT

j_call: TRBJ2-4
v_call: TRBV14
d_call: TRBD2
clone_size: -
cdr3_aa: CASSHPGTSGGENIQYF
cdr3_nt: TGTGCCAGCAGCCATCCTGGGACTAGCGGGGGTGAAAACATTCAGTACTTC

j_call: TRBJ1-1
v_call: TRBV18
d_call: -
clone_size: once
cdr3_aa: CASSPLRGNTEAFF
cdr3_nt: TGTGCCAGCTCACCTCTCAGGGGGAACACTGAAGCTTTCTTT

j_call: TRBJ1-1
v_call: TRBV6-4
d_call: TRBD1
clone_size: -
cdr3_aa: CASSEQGTTEAFF
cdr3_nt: TGTGCCAGCAGTGAACAGGGGACCACTGAAGCTTTCTTT

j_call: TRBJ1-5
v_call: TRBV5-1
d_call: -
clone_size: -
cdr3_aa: CASSPWGPNQPQHF
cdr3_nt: TGCGCCAGCAGCCCATGGGGACCCAATCAGCCCCAGCATTTT

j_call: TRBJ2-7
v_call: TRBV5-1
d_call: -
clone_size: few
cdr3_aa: CASSRTHLYEQYF
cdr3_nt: TGCGCCAGCAGCCGCACTCATCTCTACGAGCAGTACTTC

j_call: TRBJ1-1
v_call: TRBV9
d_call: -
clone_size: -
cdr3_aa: CASSVEAGRDEAFF
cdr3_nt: TGTGCCAGCAGCGTGGAGGCAGGACGGGATGAAGCTTTCTTT

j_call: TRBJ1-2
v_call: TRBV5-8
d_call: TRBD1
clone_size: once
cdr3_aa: CASSRGGTGPFYGYTF
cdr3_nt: TGTGCCAGCAGCCGGGGAGGGACAGGACCATTTTATGGCTACACCTTC

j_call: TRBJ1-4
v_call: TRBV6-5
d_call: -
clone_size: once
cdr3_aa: CASRPGATNEKLFF
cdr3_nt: TGTGCCAGCAGACCCGGAGCAACTAATGAAAAACTGTTTTTT

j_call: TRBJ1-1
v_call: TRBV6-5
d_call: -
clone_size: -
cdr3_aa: CASRKDPTGTEAFF
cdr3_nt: TGTGCCAGCAGGAAAGACCCGACAGGCACTGAAGCTTTCTTT

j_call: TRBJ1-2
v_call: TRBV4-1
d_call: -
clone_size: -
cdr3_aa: CASSQDFQGSYGYTF
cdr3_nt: TGCGCCAGCAGCCAAGATTTTCAGGGGAGCTATGGCTACACCTTC

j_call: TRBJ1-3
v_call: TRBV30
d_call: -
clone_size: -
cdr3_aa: CAWSASSGNTIYF
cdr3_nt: TGTGCCTGGAGTGCCAGCTCTGGAAACACCATATATTTT

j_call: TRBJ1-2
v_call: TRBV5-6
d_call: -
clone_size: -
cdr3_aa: CASSLFSSGYTF
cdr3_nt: TGTGCCAGCAGCTTGTTCTCCTCCGGCTACACCTTC

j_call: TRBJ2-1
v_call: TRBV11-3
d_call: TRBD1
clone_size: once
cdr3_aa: CASSSGQALRDEQFF
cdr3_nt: TGTGCCAGCAGCTCGGGACAGGCGCTTAGGGATGAGCAGTTCTTC

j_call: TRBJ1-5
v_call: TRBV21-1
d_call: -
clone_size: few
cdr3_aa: CASSKAQVVGLLSNQPQHF
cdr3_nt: TGTGCCAGCAGCAAAGCGCAGGTAGTGGGACTTCTTAGCAATCAGCCCCAGCATTTT

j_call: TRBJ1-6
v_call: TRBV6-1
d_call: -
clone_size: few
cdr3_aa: CASSGLTPESLHF
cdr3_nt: TGTGCCAGCAGCGGACTTACCCCCGAGTCCCTCCACTTT

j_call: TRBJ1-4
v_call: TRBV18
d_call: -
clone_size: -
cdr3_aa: CASSPYTPRGNEKLFF
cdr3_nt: TGTGCCAGCTCACCTTATACCCCCAGGGGAAATGAAAAACTGTTTTTT

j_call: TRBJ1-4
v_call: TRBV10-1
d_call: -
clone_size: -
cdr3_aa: CARLQGREKLFF
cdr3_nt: TGCGCCAGACTACAGGGTCGGGAAAAACTGTTTTTT

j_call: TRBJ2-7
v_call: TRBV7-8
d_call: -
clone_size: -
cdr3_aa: CASSFDSGAYEQYF
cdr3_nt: TGTGCCAGCAGCTTCGATAGTGGAGCCTACGAGCAGTACTTC

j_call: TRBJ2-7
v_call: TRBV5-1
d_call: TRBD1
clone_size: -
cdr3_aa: CASSLRDSSYEQYF
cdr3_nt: TGCGCCAGCAGCTTGAGGGACAGCTCCTACGAGCAGTACTTC

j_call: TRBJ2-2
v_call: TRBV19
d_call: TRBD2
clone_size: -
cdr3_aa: CASSIDLGGAGELFF
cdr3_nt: TGTGCCAGTAGTATAGATCTGGGGGGGGCCGGGGAGCTGTTTTTT

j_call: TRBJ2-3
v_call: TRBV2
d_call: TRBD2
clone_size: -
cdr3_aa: CASSTGLAGATDTQYF
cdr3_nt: TGTGCCAGCAGTACGGGACTAGCGGGGGCCACAGATACGCAGTATTTT

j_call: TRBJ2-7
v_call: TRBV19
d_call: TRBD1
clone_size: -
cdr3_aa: CASNPGQGAIEQYF
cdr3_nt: TGTGCCAGTAACCCGGGACAGGGGGCGATCGAGCAGTACTTC